One and the same sample provided the 28 T cell receptor beta chains below, sequenced in a study of early T cells in non-severe SARS-CoV-2 infection. Via MiXCR, TCRdb re-called the 5' RACE reads, giving one row per CDR3 protein. The sample contains some 27,000 distinct CDR3 sequences, about 5.8% of which appear only once. Sequencing input: whole blood. These receptors originate from an adult who was a healthcare worker with PCR-confirmed SARS-CoV-2 infection or an uninfected control (not recorded which).

V gene TRBV6-2 or TRBV6-3 combines with J gene TRBJ2-7, with 9 bases identical to TRBD1. Germline CDR1 is MNHEY and CDR2 is SVGEGT. The CDR3 runs to 15 residues. The V gene end was trimmed by 2 bases and the J gene end by 2 bases; junction bases not matched to a gene: 4. DNA of the CDR3: TGTGCCAGCAGTTACGGGACAGGGCTCGCCTACGAGCAGTACTTC. Its protein is CASSYGTGLAYEQYF.

The rearrangement uses TRBV2 and TRBJ2-7, with D hard to call. V lost 9 bases to trimming and J lost 7 bases, with 19 bases between them. This CDR3 has 13 residues. Germline CDR1 and CDR2: SNHLY and FYNNEI. DNA for the CDR3: TGTGCCAGACGGCAGGCGGTCCGCGAAGAGCAGTACTTC. It yields the protein CARRQAVREEQYF.

The chain combines TRBV7-2 with TRBJ1-3; no clear D. The CDR3 sequence is 14 residues long. The V gene's germline CDR1 is SGHTA and CDR2 FQGNSA. V was cut by 5 bases and J by 4 bases, with 12 bases left in between. Written as DNA, the CDR3 is TGTGCCAGCAGCCCGCAGACCCAAGGAAACACCATATATTTT. It codes for CASSPQTQGNTIYF.

The V gene is TRBV4-3, the J gene TRBJ2-2; a possible D gene is TRBD1 (6 bases). Trimming pared 2 bases from V and 3 bases from J, leaving 10 bases between. The V gene's germline CDR1 is LGHNA and CDR2 YSLEER. CDR3 length: 15 residues. Here the CDR3 reads CASSQLQGYTGELFF. The DNA of the CDR3 is TGCGCCAGCAGCCAACTACAGGGATACACCGGGGAGCTGTTTTTT.

This clonotype was seen a few times. CDR3 bases: TGTGCCAGCAGCCACGGTCTACTCTATGGCTACACCTTC. Its translation: CASSHGLLYGYTF. The chain is built from TRBV28 and TRBJ1-2; D unclear. V shed 6 bases and J shed 4 bases, with 12 bases lying between them. Germline loops: CDR1 MDHEN, CDR2 SYDVKM. The CDR3 is made up of 13 amino acids.

This clonotype was recorded at least ten times. The CDR3 DNA is TGTGCCAGCCGGGACGCTGGCAATCAGCCCCAGCATTTT. The encoded protein is CASRDAGNQPQHF. This sequence joins TRBV19 and TRBJ1-5, with D possibly being TRBD1 (5 bases). The V end lost 9 bases, the J end lost 2 bases, and 11 bases lay between the germline ends. The CDR3 loop spans 13 amino acids. Germline values: CDR1 LNHDA, CDR2 SQIVND (reference sequence).

Many counts were recorded for this clonotype. This sequence joins TRBV28 and TRBJ2-3; TRBD2 is a possible D gene (5 bases). Germline assignment: CDR1 MDHEN and CDR2 SYDVKM. The CDR3 consists of 14 residues. V lost 6 bases and J lost 6, with 16 bases in between. CDR3 sequence: CASSRAGAPDTQYF. The CDR3 DNA follows: TGTGCCAGCAGCCGCGCGGGCGCCCCCGATACGCAGTATTTT.

This clonotype was detected ten times or more. The CDR3 is CASSLGGTNPYEQYF. In DNA, the CDR3 is TGTGCCAGCAGCTTAGGGGGGACAAATCCCTACGAGCAGTACTTC. V usage is TRBV7-2 and J usage is TRBJ2-7; possibly TRBD1 for D (6 bases). Germline loops: CDR1 SGHTA, CDR2 FQGNSA. Between the trimmed V and J ends, which lost 1 base and 2 bases, there was a span of 12 bases. This CDR3 has 15 residues.

Only one count was recorded for this clonotype. Being one base from a much bigger clone, this may be a read error. The chain joins TRBV11-2 to TRBJ1-5; tentatively, D is TRBD1 (5 bases). Germline-derived CDR1 and CDR2 are SGHAT and FQNNGV. This CDR3 contains 15 residues. Trimming shortened V by 4 bases and J by 4 bases, and 14 bases separated the two germline ends. The CDR3 DNA is TGTGCCAGCAGCTCAAGGGCAGGGCGGAATCAGCCCCAGCATTTT. This translates into CASSSRAGRNQPQHF.

In its sample, this clonotype was seen a few times. The chain joins TRBV2 to TRBJ2-1; TRBD1 matches 7 bases. V shed 6 bases and J 6 bases; nucleotides not matched to a gene: 14. This CDR3 has 16 residues. Per germline, CDR1 SNHLY and CDR2 FYNNEI. In nucleotides, the CDR3 is TGTGCCAGCAGGAAGGCCGTACAGGGGAGCGTCAATGAGCAGTTCTTC. This sequence encodes CASRKAVQGSVNEQFF.

This clonotype was seen once. The chain employs TRBV28 and TRBJ1-3; D is unclear. The CDR3 runs to 13 residues. With 8 bases removed from V and 0 bases from J, the gap between germline ends came to 8 bases. Germline values: CDR1 MDHEN, CDR2 SYDVKM. CDR3 region: CASLVNSGNTIYF. As DNA, the CDR3 is TGTGCCAGCCTGGTGAACTCTGGAAACACCATATATTTT.

This clonotype showed up many times. The rearrangement uses TRBV4-2 and TRBJ1-2, with D possibly matching TRBD1 (5 bases). This CDR3 contains 16 residues. Germline lookup yields CDR1 LGHNA and CDR2 YNFKEQ. V was pared by 0 bases and J by 4 bases, with 15 bases between. The CDR3 region has the DNA TGTGCCAGCAGCCAAGATTCCATAGTCGACAGCTATGGCTACACCTTC. Amino acids: CASSQDSIVDSYGYTF.

This clonotype showed up many times. This chain joins TRBV19 and TRBJ2-3; possible D gene TRBD1, 6 bases. The germline CDR1 and CDR2 sequences are LNHDA and SQIVND (reference sequence). The CDR3 totals 14 residues. V was trimmed by 2 bases and J by 2 bases, leaving 8 bases between them. CDR3 sequence: CASSINRATDTQYF. As DNA, the CDR3 is TGTGCCAGTAGTATAAACAGGGCCACAGATACGCAGTATTTT. Using reference TRBV19 and TRBJ2-3 for the parts outside the CDR3, the full variable domain is DGGITQSPKYLFRKEGQNVTLSCEQNLNHDAMYWYRQDPGQGLRLIYYSQIVNDFQKGDIAEGYSVSREKKESFPLTVTSAQKNPTAFYLCASSINRATDTQYFGPGTRLTVL.

This clonotype was seen a few times. The chain couples TRBV7-3 to TRBJ2-3, with TRBD1 matching over 9 bases. The V gene end was trimmed by 5 bases and the J gene end by 6 bases; junction bases not matched to a gene: 15. Germline-derived CDR1 and CDR2 are SGHTA and FQGTGA. The CDR3 consists of 17 residues. CDR3 bases: TGTGCCAGCAGCCCCGGGACAGGGTATCAATTTGTGGATACGCAGTATTTT. As protein: CASSPGTGYQFVDTQYF.

This clonotype was counted ten times or more. The J gene is TRBJ2-3, the V gene TRBV20-1, with 14 bases aligning to TRBD2. Germline V gene lookup returns CDR1 DFQATT and CDR2 SNEGSKA (reference sequence). This CDR3 spans 16 amino acids. The V gene end was trimmed by 4 bases and the J gene end by 4 bases; junction bases not matched to a gene: 7. In nucleotides, the CDR3 is TGCAGTGCTAAGACTAGCGGGAGGGCCGGAGCAGATACGCAGTATTTT. This codes for CSAKTSGRAGADTQYF.

The V and J genes are TRBV27 and TRBJ1-6; D unresolved. The CDR3 covers 15 residues. Trimming pared 7 bases from V and 9 bases from J, leaving 19 bases between. Looked up from germline, CDR1 is MNHEY and CDR2 is SMNVEV (reference sequence). The CDR3 protein is CASKLDGGIGSPLHF. CDR3 in DNA: TGTGCCAGCAAACTCGACGGAGGGATAGGTTCACCCCTCCACTTT.

This clonotype was counted ten times or more. The CDR3 nucleotides are TGCAGTGCTAGAGATATAGTGCGGGGGGCCAACACCGGGGAGCTGTTTTTT. Protein sequence: CSARDIVRGANTGELFF. The chain links TRBV20-1 to TRBJ2-2, with 8 bases lining up with TRBD2. V lost 0 bases and J lost 2; bases outside the gene matches: 8. The CDR3 is 17 amino acids. CDR1 DFQATT and CDR2 SNEGSKA come from the germline V gene (reference sequence).

This clonotype has more than one count but fewer than ten. The chain has TRBV7-2 and TRBJ2-7; 8 positions match TRBD2. V was clipped by 3 bases and J by 6 bases; unmatched bases: 7. Germline CDR1 reads SGHTA; CDR2 reads FQGNSA. The CDR3 length is 14 residues. The CDR3 protein is CASSLGAGAIEQYF. CDR3 DNA: TGTGCCAGCAGCTTGGGAGCGGGGGCCATCGAGCAGTACTTC.

The CDR3 reads CASSYWRTGELFF. The CDR3 bases are TGTGCCAGCAGTTACTGGCGAACCGGGGAGCTGTTTTTT. V usage is TRBV6-5 and J usage is TRBJ2-2; the D is unclear. The germline V and J ends were trimmed by 1 base and 5 bases, with 5 bases remaining between them. In germline, CDR1 is MNHEY, CDR2 SVGAGI. The length of the CDR3 is 13 residues.

The genes are TRBV11-3 and TRBJ2-5; 11 bases align to TRBD2. Losses at the gene ends were 2 bases for V and 4 bases for J; bases not matched to a gene: 6. This CDR3 region has 16 residues. The germline V gene has CDR1 SGHNT and CDR2 YENEEA. The CDR3 DNA is TGTGCCAGCAGCTTAATTAGCGGGAGGGCCGGAGAGACCCAGTACTTC. It encodes CASSLISGRAGETQYF.

This clonotype occurred many times. This rearrangement joins TRBV6-5 to TRBJ1-5; TRBD1 matches 7 bases. This CDR3 contains 14 residues. Germline V lookup: CDR1 MNHEY, CDR2 SVGAGI. V lost 6 bases to trimming and J lost 2 bases; unmatched junction nucleotides: 4. CDR3 sequence reads: CASRRTGRNQPQHF. CDR3 nucleotide sequence: TGTGCCAGCAGGAGGACAGGCCGCAATCAGCCCCAGCATTTT.

This clonotype appeared many times. The V call is TRBV30, the J call TRBJ2-1; D is tentatively TRBD1 or TRBD2 (5 bases each). From germline, CDR1 is GTSNPN and CDR2 SVGIG (reference sequence). CDR3 size: 13 residues. V lost 4 bases and J lost 6, with 13 bases in between. As DNA, the CDR3 is TGTGCCTGGAATTGGGGACCCCCCAATGAGCAGTTCTTC. Its protein is CAWNWGPPNEQFF. The full variable domain, completed using reference TRBV30 and TRBJ2-1, is SQTIHQWPATLVQPVGSPLSLECTVEGTSNPNLYWYRQAAGRGLQLLFYSVGIGQISSEVPQNLSASRPQDRQFILSSKKLLLSDSGFYLCAWNWGPPNEQFFGPGTRLTVL.

This clonotype was picked up a small number of times. This chain uses TRBV6-2 or TRBV6-3 with TRBJ2-5; D might be TRBD1 (5 bases). Trimming removed 3 bases at V and 0 bases at J, with 11 bases between. The CDR3 loop spans 15 amino acids. Germline assignment: CDR1 MNHEY and CDR2 SVGEGT. This CDR3 is CASSYGKQDQETQYF. Written as DNA, the CDR3 is TGTGCCAGCAGTTATGGGAAACAGGACCAAGAGACCCAGTACTTC.

This clonotype was seen repeatedly, ten times or more. V gene TRBV28 combines with J gene TRBJ2-1, with 9 bases matching TRBD1. V was clipped by 7 bases and J by 7 bases; unmatched bases: 8. Germline V gene data show CDR1 as MDHEN and CDR2 as SYDVKM. The CDR3 is 14 amino acids. The CDR3 sequence: CASTTGGAGNEQFF. The CDR3 DNA sequence: TGTGCCAGCACCACAGGGGGCGCGGGTAATGAGCAGTTCTTC.

This clonotype has at least ten counts. This rearrangement joins TRBV9 to TRBJ2-7, with TRBD2 matching over 8 bases. Germline CDR1 and CDR2: SGDLS and YYNGEE. The CDR3 runs 15 residues. The ends lost 5 bases at V and 0 bases at J; junction bases unmatched: 7. The chain's CDR3 is CASSFLAGPSYEQYF. In DNA form, the CDR3 reads TGTGCCAGCAGTTTTCTAGCGGGCCCCTCCTACGAGCAGTACTTC.

In its sample, this clonotype was seen a few times. The CDR3 is CAWSLFGTGYGYTF. In DNA, the CDR3 is TGTGCCTGGAGCCTTTTCGGGACAGGCTATGGCTACACCTTC. The chain is built from TRBV30 and TRBJ1-2; 8 positions match TRBD1. This CDR3 has 14 residues. The ends lost 3 bases at V and 4 bases at J; junction bases unmatched: 7. Looked up from germline, CDR1 is GTSNPN and CDR2 is SVGIG (reference sequence).

This clonotype was picked up many times. V and J are TRBV6-2 or TRBV6-3 and TRBJ2-1; D not resolved. V shed 6 bases and J shed 6 bases, with 21 bases lying between them. The germline CDR1 and CDR2 sequences are MNHEY and SVGEGT. The CDR3 has 16 amino acids. The CDR3 coding sequence is TGTGCCAGCAGCCGACTGACCGCGACCCAGTCCAATGAGCAGTTCTTC. Translating it yields CASSRLTATQSNEQFF.

This clonotype was recorded many times. This sequence joins TRBV4-3 and TRBJ1-2; perhaps TRBD1 as D (5 bases). This CDR3 has 15 residues. The germline V and J ends were trimmed by 0 bases and 5 bases, with 13 bases remaining between them. Germline V lookup: CDR1 LGHNA, CDR2 YSLEER. Here the CDR3 reads CASSQDWGDGYGYTF. As DNA, the CDR3 is TGCGCCAGCAGCCAAGATTGGGGGGATGGGTATGGCTACACCTTC.